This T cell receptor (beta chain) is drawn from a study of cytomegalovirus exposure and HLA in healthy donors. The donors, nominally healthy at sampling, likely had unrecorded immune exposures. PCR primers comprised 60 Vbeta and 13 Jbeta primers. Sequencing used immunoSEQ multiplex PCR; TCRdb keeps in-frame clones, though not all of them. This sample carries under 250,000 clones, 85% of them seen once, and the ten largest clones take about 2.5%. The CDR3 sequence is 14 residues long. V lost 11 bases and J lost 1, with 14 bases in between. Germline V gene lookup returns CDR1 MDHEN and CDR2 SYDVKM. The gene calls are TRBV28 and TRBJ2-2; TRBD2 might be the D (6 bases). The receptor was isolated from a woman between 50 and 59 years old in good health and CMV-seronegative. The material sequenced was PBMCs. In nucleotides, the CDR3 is TGTGCCGCCGGGCGGCGGGGGAACACCGGGGAGCTGTTTTTT. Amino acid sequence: CAAGRRGNTGELFF.